The 30 T cell receptor beta chains below all came from one sample that was sequenced in a study of blood T cells in healthy people across ages. Together with a sample-barcoded 5' primer, a J-beta primer mix was included in a second PCR lasting about 7 to 11 cycles. From the 5' RACE reads, TCRdb called clonotypes with MiXCR, one entry per CDR3 protein. The sample has about 1.1 million distinct CDR3 sequences; 35% to 40% are singletons. Sequencing used blood. The receptor source for this set is a man aged 18 to 30 in good health.

This clonotype has a handful of counts. The chain carries TRBV3-1 and TRBJ1-5; no clear D gene. Germline assignment: CDR1 LGHDT and CDR2 YNNKEL (reference sequence). V was cut by 4 bases and J by 3 bases, with 7 bases left in between. The CDR3 sequence is 13 residues long. The CDR3 bases are TGTGCCAGCAGCCCCGACATCAATCAGCCCCAGCATTTT. Translation gives CASSPDINQPQHF.

This clonotype was observed a handful of times. This chain uses TRBV30 with TRBJ2-3; D gene uncertain. V dropped 0 bases and J dropped 3 bases, with 1 base sitting between them. Germline loops: CDR1 GTSNPN, CDR2 SVGIG (reference sequence). The CDR3 has 11 amino acids. The CDR3, as DNA: TGTGCCTGGAGTGTAACAGATACGCAGTATTTT. Its protein product is CAWSVTDTQYF. Together with reference TRBV30 and TRBJ2-3, the CDR3 gives the full variable domain: SQTIHQWPATLVQPVGSPLSLECTVEGTSNPNLYWYRQAAGRGLQLLFYSVGIGQISSEVPQNLSASRPQDRQFILSSKKLLLSDSGFYLCAWSVTDTQYFGPGTRLTVL.

This chain uses TRBV4-1 with TRBJ1-2; D remains unclear. The CDR3 covers 17 residues. V lost 0 bases to trimming and J lost 7 bases, with 21 bases between them. Germline assignment: CDR1 MGHRA and CDR2 YSYEKL. The CDR3 is CASSQDVEGGRPFGYTF. For the CDR3, the DNA is TGCGCCAGCAGCCAAGATGTGGAGGGAGGACGTCCGTTTGGCTACACCTTC.

This clonotype was seen a handful of times. The V gene is TRBV6-6, the J gene TRBJ2-3; 7 nucleotides match TRBD2. There are 16 residues in the CDR3. Losses at the gene ends were 11 bases for V and 8 bases for J; bases not matched to a gene: 22. From germline, CDR1 is MNHNY and CDR2 SVGAGI (reference sequence). Here the CDR3 reads CAAAGMRAKKLVTQYF. CDR3 bases: TGTGCCGCAGCGGGAATGAGGGCGAAAAAACTTGTTACGCAGTATTTT.

This clonotype was seen a handful of times. The chain links TRBV20-1 to TRBJ1-5; tentatively, D is TRBD1 (6 bases). This CDR3 contains 14 residues. Deletions cut 6 bases from V and 5 bases from J, with 17 bases between. CDR1 and CDR2 from the germline V gene are DFQATT and SNEGSKA (reference sequence). The CDR3 protein is CSASDGTYDQPQHF. CDR3 bases: TGCAGTGCCAGTGACGGGACATACGATCAGCCCCAGCATTTT.

This chain connects TRBV20-1 to TRBJ1-2; D is possibly TRBD1 (5 bases). V was cut by 5 bases and J by 7 bases, with 8 bases left in between. The CDR3 has 10 residues. Germline loops: CDR1 DFQATT, CDR2 SNEGSKA (reference sequence). The CDR3 spells CSAGQGGYTF. The CDR3 DNA reads as TGCAGTGCTGGGCAGGGTGGCTACACCTTC.

This chain joins TRBV4-3 and TRBJ1-2; TRBD1 matches 7 bases. After removal of 0 bases from V and 9 bases from J, the junction contained 7 bases not matched to a gene. Germline values: CDR1 LGHNA, CDR2 YSLEER. This CDR3 contains 14 residues. The CDR3 reads CASSQDRSGGSYTF. Written as DNA, the CDR3 is TGCGCCAGCAGCCAAGATCGGTCAGGGGGAAGCTACACCTTC.

This chain joins TRBV13 and TRBJ1-1; no definite D call. The CDR3 length is 15 residues. Germline CDR1 is PRHDT and CDR2 is FYEKMQ (reference sequence). V was trimmed by 5 bases and J by 3 bases, leaving 16 bases between them. The CDR3 is CASSPDWEADTEAFF. The CDR3 region has the DNA TGTGCCAGCAGCCCCGATTGGGAAGCAGACACTGAAGCTTTCTTT.

The chain combines TRBV7-9 with TRBJ1-1; possibly TRBD1 for D (6 bases). Germline V lookup: CDR1 SEHNR, CDR2 FQNEAQ (reference sequence). CDR3 size: 14 residues. V was pared by 3 bases and J by 3 bases, with 11 bases between. DNA for the CDR3: TGTGCCAGCAGCTTTAACAGGGAACACACTGAAGCTTTCTTT. Amino acids: CASSFNREHTEAFF.

The rearrangement links TRBV3-1 to TRBJ1-1; D unclear. The CDR3 extends over 15 amino acids. V gave up 0 bases and J gave up 2 bases, with 10 bases separating them. Germline V lookup: CDR1 LGHDT, CDR2 YNNKEL (reference sequence). The CDR3 coding sequence is TGTGCCAGCAGCCAAGAATGGGCCGCAAACACTGAAGCTTTCTTT. It yields the protein CASSQEWAANTEAFF.

This chain joins TRBV6-6 and TRBJ1-1; TRBD1 is a possible D gene (6 bases). Germline-derived CDR1 and CDR2 are MNHNY and SVGAGI (reference sequence). The CDR3 contains 15 residues. V was shortened by 4 bases and J by 1 base, with 13 bases between the two germline ends. DNA for the CDR3: TGTGCCAGCAGTTGGGCGACAGGACCGAACACTGAAGCTTTCTTT. Its protein product is CASSWATGPNTEAFF.

The genes are TRBV4-3 and TRBJ1-2; no clear D. In germline, CDR1 is LGHNA, CDR2 YSLEER. The germline V and J ends were trimmed by 0 bases and 4 bases, with 12 bases remaining between them. The CDR3 contains 15 residues. The CDR3 DNA is TGCGCCAGCAGCCAAGAAAAAGACATATCCTATGGCTACACCTTC. It codes for CASSQEKDISYGYTF.

This clonotype was found a few times. The chain is built from TRBV6-1 and TRBJ1-5, with D unresolved. Germline V lookup: CDR1 MNHNS, CDR2 SASEGT. This CDR3 region has 15 residues. V was clipped by 6 bases and J by 4 bases, with 16 bases between them. CDR3 amino acids: CASRPLSSLNQPQHF. The CDR3 bases are TGTGCCAGCAGGCCCCTATCCAGCCTTAATCAGCCCCAGCATTTT.

This chain uses TRBV10-3 with TRBJ1-1; the D gene is possibly TRBD1 (6 bases). The V and J ends lost 7 bases and 6 bases respectively, with 15 bases between them. Germline V gene lookup returns CDR1 ENHRY and CDR2 SYGVKD. The CDR3 sequence is 13 residues long. CDR3 nucleotides: TGTGCCATCAAAGAGGGGGGGGATCCTGAAGCTTTCTTT. Translating it yields CAIKEGGDPEAFF.

This clonotype was detected ten times or more. V usage is TRBV20-1 and J usage is TRBJ2-3; 9 bases fit TRBD1. With 0 bases clipped from V and 9 bases from J, the junction kept 4 bases outside the gene matches. There are 13 residues in the CDR3. Germline CDR1 reads DFQATT; CDR2 reads SNEGSKA (reference sequence). The CDR3 sequence is CSAREGQGSTQYF. The CDR3 DNA follows: TGCAGTGCTAGAGAGGGACAGGGATCCACGCAGTATTTT.

V is TRBV9 and J is TRBJ2-1, with TRBD1 identical over 12 bases. V gave up 4 bases and J gave up 6 bases; unmatched junction bases: 5. CDR1 is SGDLS and CDR2 is YYNGEE in the germline V gene. This CDR3 is built from 15 residues. CDR3 coding DNA: TGTGCCAGCAGCTTTCCGGGACAGGGGGCCAATGAGCAGTTCTTC. Translated: CASSFPGQGANEQFF.

V and J are TRBV5-1 and TRBJ2-7, with D possibly being TRBD2 (6 bases). The CDR3 contains 13 residues. The germline V gene has CDR1 SGHRS and CDR2 YFSETQ. V was cut by 0 bases and J by 11 bases, with 15 bases left in between. The CDR3 reads CASSLVLGEVEYF. The CDR3 bases are TGCGCCAGCAGCTTGGTTTTGGGGGAGGTCGAGTACTTC.

About this clonotype: A much larger clonotype is one base distant, so this may be a read error. The rearrangement uses TRBV4-3 and TRBJ2-3; 9 bases line up with TRBD2. The germline CDR1 and CDR2 sequences are LGHNA and YSLEER. The CDR3 runs to 17 residues. V was clipped by 4 bases and J by 3 bases; unmatched bases: 11. The CDR3 DNA is TGCGCCAGCAGCCTCGATCCTAGCGGGGCTACAACAGATACGCAGTATTTT. It yields the protein CASSLDPSGATTDTQYF.

Comments on this clonotype: Sequence at one end of the junction differs from germline and may be a read error. The chain uses TRBV9 and TRBJ2-2; D possibly corresponds to TRBD1 (6 bases). Germline V CDR1 and CDR2: SGDLS, YYNGEE. This CDR3 has 15 amino acids. CDR3 sequence: CANSVGLYRAGELFF. The CDR3 bases are TGTGCCAACAGCGTAGGTCTATACAGGGCCGGGGAGCTGTTTTTT.

As concerns this clonotype: At one boundary the junction diverges from the germline segment, which might be a read error. This chain joins TRBV7-8 and TRBJ1-2; D remains unclear. The CDR3 is 13 amino acids. Germline V gives CDR1 SGHVS, CDR2 FQNEAQ. The DNA of the CDR3 is TGTGCCAGCATCTTAGCGAGCAACTATGGCTACACCTTC. Protein: CASILASNYGYTF.

The rearrangement uses TRBV29-1 and TRBJ2-7; no clear D gene. CDR3 length: 12 residues. CDR1 is SQVTM and CDR2 is ANQGSEA in the germline V gene. Between the trimmed V and J ends, which lost 4 bases and 1 base, there was a span of 8 bases. CDR3: CSVGGRSYEQYF. The CDR3 DNA follows: TGCAGCGTTGGAGGCAGGTCCTACGAGCAGTACTTC.

The V gene is TRBV5-1, the J gene TRBJ2-5, with D maybe TRBD1 (6 bases). Germline V gene lookup returns CDR1 SGHRS and CDR2 YFSETQ. The V and J ends lost 0 bases and 1 base respectively, with 10 bases between them. The CDR3 runs to 15 residues. The CDR3 sequence is CASSLAIGGQETQYF. CDR3 sequence (DNA): TGCGCCAGCAGCTTGGCCATAGGGGGCCAAGAGACCCAGTACTTC.

The genes are TRBV4-1 and TRBJ1-5; D is unclear. V was cut by 1 base and J by 4 bases, with 5 bases left in between. The CDR3 has 13 amino acids. CDR1 is MGHRA, CDR2 YSYEKL, per germline. CDR3 region: CASSQALNQPQHF. The CDR3 DNA is TGCGCCAGCAGCCAAGCTCTGAATCAGCCCCAGCATTTT.

This clonotype was picked up a small number of times. The chain joins TRBV4-1 to TRBJ1-5; no reliable D call. Per the germline V gene, CDR1 is MGHRA and CDR2 is YSYEKL. There are 16 residues in the CDR3. Trimming left V 1 base short and J 5 bases short, with 15 bases between. The CDR3 DNA sequence: TGCGCCAGCAGCCAAGTCGCGGGCAGTCGGGATCAGCCCCAGCATTTT. Encoded protein: CASSQVAGSRDQPQHF.

CDR3 DNA: TGTGCCACCAGTGATTGGGGGGATTTGGGACAAGAGACCCAGTACTTC. Amino acid sequence: CATSDWGDLGQETQYF. The chain links TRBV24-1 to TRBJ2-5; maybe TRBD2 (6 bases). The germline V and J ends were trimmed by 2 bases and 2 bases, with 14 bases remaining between them. CDR3 length: 16 residues. CDR1 is KGHDR and CDR2 is SFDVKD in the germline V gene.

This clonotype occurred a few times. The chain carries TRBV18 and TRBJ2-7; 8 positions agree with TRBD1. CDR1 KGHSH and CDR2 LQKENI come from the germline V gene. V dropped 6 bases and J dropped 7; count of bases not matched to a gene: 11. The CDR3 is 14 amino acids. CDR3 amino acids: CASSPGQENNEQYF. DNA for the CDR3: TGTGCCAGCTCCCCGGGACAGGAAAACAATGAGCAGTACTTC. Looking up the rest from reference TRBV18 and TRBJ2-7 gives the full variable domain: NAGVMQNPRHLVRRRGQEARLRCSPMKGHSHVYWYRQLPEEGLKFMVYLQKENIIDESGMPKERFSAEFPKEGPSILRIQQVVRGDSAAYFCASSPGQENNEQYFGPGTRLTVT.

V is TRBV4-2 and J is TRBJ2-3; 9 nucleotides align to TRBD2. In germline, CDR1 is LGHNA, CDR2 YNFKEQ. The CDR3 has 14 amino acids. Losses at the gene ends were 7 bases for V and 4 bases for J; bases not matched to a gene: 6. The CDR3 DNA reads as TGTGCCAGCACGGGCGGGGGGGCCGCAGATACGCAGTATTTT. This sequence encodes CASTGGGAADTQYF.

This clonotype was counted between two and nine times. The V and J genes are TRBV5-1 and TRBJ1-2; no clear D. The CDR3 runs to 14 residues. The germline V gene encodes CDR1 SGHRS and CDR2 YFSETQ. V was shortened by 0 bases and J by 1 base, with 7 bases between the two germline ends. Here the CDR3 reads CASSLDALNYGYTF. The DNA for the CDR3 is TGCGCCAGCAGCTTGGACGCACTTAACTATGGCTACACCTTC.

This clonotype was picked up a small number of times. The chain has TRBV11-2 and TRBJ2-3; D unresolved. V lost 5 bases and J lost 5, with 14 bases in between. The CDR3 totals 14 residues. Germline V CDR1 and CDR2: SGHAT, FQNNGV. The CDR3 loop reads CASSKRDGKDTQYF. DNA of the CDR3: TGTGCCAGCAGCAAACGAGACGGAAAAGATACGCAGTATTTT. Full variable domain (rest looked up from reference TRBV11-2 and TRBJ2-3): EAGVAQSPRYKIIEKRQSVAFWCNPISGHATLYWYQQILGQGPKLLIQFQNNGVVDDSQLPKDRFSAERLKGVDSTLKIQPAKLEDSAVYLCASSKRDGKDTQYFGPGTRLTVL.

A word on this clonotype: One end of the junction varies from germline; a read error may be responsible. V is TRBV29-1 and J is TRBJ2-2; D gene unclear. CDR1 and CDR2 (germline): SQVTM, ANQGSEA. The CDR3 is made up of 11 amino acids. The CDR3 DNA follows: TGCAGCGTTGGAGGCACCGAGGAGCTGTTTTTT. It encodes CSVGGTEELFF.